The TCR beta chain described here comes from a study of blood T cells in healthy people across ages. There are a few counts of this clonotype. Its target is not known. V dropped 6 bases and J dropped 8; count of bases not matched to a gene: 10. Germline V gives CDR1 LNHNV, CDR2 YYDKDF (reference sequence). The CDR3 loop spans 15 amino acids. It was with a sample-barcoded 5' primer and a J-beta primer mix that a second PCR of roughly 7 to 12 cycles was run. Each CDR3 protein is one row after TCRdb ran MiXCR on the 5' RACE reads. The sample lists some 700,000 distinct CDR3 sequences, approximately 22% seen once, with less than 25% in the top ten. Study-level results: Long-lived donors had more naive CD4+ cells and higher diversity than aged donors. Across the age range, TCR beta diversity per million T cells fell in a roughly linear way.

This receptor was obtained from a man aged 65-85 years in good health. The sequenced sample consisted of blood. The rearrangement uses TRBV15 and TRBJ1-3; the match to TRBD1 covers 10 bases. The CDR3 nucleotides are TGTGCCACCAGACCGGGACAGGGGAATCGGGACACCATATATTTT. It codes for CATRPGQGNRDTIYF.